These T cell receptor beta chains were read from a single sample in a study of patients and donors after allogeneic stem cell transplantation. TCRdb reprocessed the RT-PCR reads via MiXCR and lists one record per CDR3 protein. This table holds roughly 960,000 distinct CDR3 sequences, roughly 18% found once. The sample taken for sequencing was blood, either unsorted or a sorted T cell fraction (not recorded which). These receptors originate from a human donor who was either an allogeneic HSCT recipient or a stem cell or donor lymphocyte infusion donor (not recorded which). It is not recorded whose cells these are; they may come from a transplant donor. Both conserved end residues are part of each CDR3. D genes are given only for firm matches. Size tells how often a clone was seen (once, few, many) or the class of an expanded clone, and some rows leave it out.

D	size	V	J	CDR3	DNA
NA	NA	TRBV10-3	TRBJ1-4	CATGGRTADNEKLFF	TGTGCCACCGGAGGCCGGACAGCAGATAATGAAAAACTGTTTTTT
NA	few	TRBV6-1	TRBJ1-1	CASSPRESNTEAFF	TGTGCCAGCAGCCCCAGAGAGAGCAACACTGAAGCTTTCTTT
TRBD1	NA	TRBV27	TRBJ1-1	CASSPHRQGRTEAFF	TGTGCCAGCAGTCCACATAGACAGGGAAGGACTGAAGCTTTCTTT
TRBD2	many	TRBV12-3/TRBV12-4	TRBJ2-7	CASATGLTYYEQYF	TGTGCCAGCGCGACGGGACTAACATACTACGAGCAGTACTTC
NA	many	TRBV19	TRBJ1-5	CASSIGGYSNQPQHF	TGTGCCAGTAGTATCGGGGGATATAGCAATCAGCCCCAGCATTTT
TRBD1	NA	TRBV12-3/TRBV12-4	TRBJ1-6	CASSPWTGSNSPLHF	TGTGCCAGCAGCCCCTGGACAGGGAGTAATTCACCCCTCCACTTT
TRBD1	few	TRBV6-1	TRBJ1-2	CASRERQGGSYGYTF	TGTGCCAGCAGGGAACGACAGGGAGGTAGCTATGGCTACACCTTC
NA	few	TRBV3-1	TRBJ2-3	CASSQRGRGTDTQYF	TGTGCCAGCAGCCAACGAGGGAGAGGGACAGATACGCAGTATTTT
NA	NA	TRBV6-2/TRBV6-3	TRBJ1-1	CASSWGGKGVTEAFF	TGTGCCAGCAGTTGGGGCGGTAAGGGGGTGACTGAAGCTTTCTTT
TRBD1	NA	TRBV12-3/TRBV12-4	TRBJ1-2	CASSRNRGDGYTF	TGTGCCAGCAGCAGAAACAGGGGTGACGGCTACACCTTC
NA	few	TRBV12-3/TRBV12-4	TRBJ2-7	CASSSTGGGTGSYEQYF	TGTGCCAGCAGTTCGACCGGGGGGGGGACAGGTTCCTACGAGCAGTACTTC
TRBD2	NA	TRBV20-1	TRBJ2-3	CSAFRSGREADTQYF	TGCAGTGCCTTCCGTAGCGGGAGAGAGGCAGATACGCAGTATTTT
NA	NA	TRBV2	TRBJ2-1	CASRFRDGTYNEQFF	TGTGCCAGCAGATTCCGGGACGGAACCTACAATGAGCAGTTCTTC
NA	NA	TRBV20-1	TRBJ2-2	CSARRSRTGELFF	TGCAGTGCTAGAAGGAGCAGAACCGGGGAGCTGTTTTTT
NA	few	TRBV19	TRBJ1-1	CASSISGHTEAFF	TGTGCCAGTAGTATCTCAGGGCACACTGAAGCTTTCTTT
NA	many	TRBV12-3/TRBV12-4	TRBJ1-2	CASSLQGGYGYTF	TGTGCCAGCAGCCTACAGGGAGGCTATGGCTACACCTTC
NA	NA	TRBV12-3/TRBV12-4	TRBJ2-5	CASSHRIDQETQYF	TGTGCCAGCAGTCATCGGATAGATCAAGAGACCCAGTACTTC
TRBD1	NA	TRBV20-1	TRBJ1-5	CSARKNRGPHQPQHF	TGCAGTGCTAGAAAAAACAGGGGGCCTCATCAGCCCCAGCATTTT
TRBD1	NA	TRBV11-2	TRBJ1-2	CASSLMRRGQGYGYTF	TGTGCCAGCAGCTTAATGAGGAGGGGACAGGGGTATGGCTACACCTTC
NA	NA	TRBV6-2/TRBV6-3	TRBJ2-6	CASHRALWVDVLTF	TGTGCCAGTCACCGGGCTCTCTGGGTCGACGTCCTGACTTTC
NA	few	TRBV27	TRBJ2-5	CASSFRTAQETQYF	TGTGCCAGCAGTTTTCGGACAGCCCAAGAGACCCAGTACTTC
NA	few	TRBV24-1	TRBJ1-5	CATSDNGQHNQPQHF	TGTGCCACCAGTGATAACGGACAGCACAATCAGCCCCAGCATTTT
NA	many	TRBV7-6	TRBJ1-1	CASSLRRGTEAFF	TGTGCCAGCAGCTTACGCAGGGGCACTGAAGCTTTCTTT
TRBD1	NA	TRBV29-1	TRBJ2-7	CSVADFRTGGVNEQYF	TGCAGCGTTGCGGATTTCAGGACAGGGGGTGTCAACGAGCAGTACTTC
NA	NA	TRBV12-3/TRBV12-4	TRBJ1-2	CARSLRQGYGYTF	TGTGCCAGAAGTTTACGGCAGGGGTATGGCTACACCTTC
TRBD1	NA	TRBV25-1	TRBJ2-3	CASSEFGTGSTDTQYF	TGTGCCAGCAGTGAATTCGGGACAGGGAGCACAGATACGCAGTATTTT
NA	NA	TRBV24-1	TRBJ2-3	CATSDSVLATPADTQYF	TGTGCCACCAGTGACTCCGTCCTAGCGACGCCGGCAGATACGCAGTATTTT
TRBD2	NA	TRBV20-1	TRBJ2-7	CSAPPAGESDEQYF	TGCAGTGCCCCCCCAGCGGGGGAAAGCGACGAGCAGTACTTC
TRBD2	NA	TRBV18	TRBJ2-1	CASSPNTSGRNEQFF	TGTGCCAGCTCACCAAACACTAGCGGGAGAAATGAGCAGTTCTTC
NA	few	TRBV2	TRBJ2-1	CASSDSWNEQFF	TGTGCCAGCAGTGATAGCTGGAATGAGCAGTTCTTC
NA	few	TRBV12-3/TRBV12-4	TRBJ1-1	CASSKGPSGEAFF	TGTGCCAGCAGTAAAGGACCTTCGGGTGAAGCTTTCTTT
NA	NA	TRBV7-8	TRBJ1-1	CASSLGLRQSNTEAFF	TGTGCCAGCAGCTTAGGTCTTCGACAGTCGAACACTGAAGCTTTCTTT
TRBD2	NA	TRBV20-1	TRBJ2-5	CSARDRTERGGKETQYF	TGCAGTGCTAGAGATCGTACCGAGCGGGGGGGGAAAGAGACCCAGTACTTC
NA	few	TRBV6-1	TRBJ1-1	CASRRRDNTEAFF	TGTGCCAGCAGGAGGCGAGACAACACTGAAGCTTTCTTT
NA	many	TRBV29-1	TRBJ2-2	CSVEDFVSETGELFF	TGCAGCGTTGAAGATTTTGTCTCCGAAACCGGGGAGCTGTTTTTT
NA	many	TRBV5-1	TRBJ2-3	CASSLTPEDTQYF	TGCGCCAGCAGCTTGACTCCGGAAGATACGCAGTATTTT
NA	few	TRBV7-8	TRBJ2-3	CASSLPLVNTDTQYF	TGTGCCAGCAGCTTGCCGCTCGTTAACACAGATACGCAGTATTTT
TRBD1	few	TRBV5-1	TRBJ1-2	CASRGTGEGYTF	TGCGCCAGCAGAGGGACAGGGGAAGGCTACACCTTC
NA	few	TRBV6-5	TRBJ1-6	CASSYSLPRAHNSPLHF	TGTGCCAGCAGTTACTCCCTACCCCGGGCCCATAATTCACCCCTCCACTTT
TRBD1	NA	TRBV7-3	TRBJ2-3	CASSPGQGAVDTQYF	TGTGCCAGCAGCCCAGGACAGGGGGCCGTAGATACGCAGTATTTT
NA	few	TRBV7-6	TRBJ2-7	CASSLAREGTYEQYF	TGTGCCAGCAGCTTAGCGCGAGAGGGTACCTACGAGCAGTACTTC
NA	few	TRBV24-1	TRBJ1-2	CATSDPRTEFYGYTF	TGTGCCACCAGTGACCCCAGGACAGAATTCTATGGCTACACCTTC
NA	NA	TRBV29-1	TRBJ2-7	CSGQISYEQYF	TGCAGCGGACAGATTTCCTACGAGCAGTACTTC
NA	NA	TRBV29-1	TRBJ2-7	CSVEDRAAYEQYF	TGCAGCGTTGAAGATCGGGCAGCTTACGAGCAGTACTTC
TRBD2	many	TRBV12-3/TRBV12-4	TRBJ2-3	CASRDTGGPDTQYF	TGTGCCAGCAGGGATACGGGGGGGCCGGATACGCAGTATTTT
TRBD2	NA	TRBV18	TRBJ2-1	CASSPPRLASGEQFF	TGTGCCAGCTCACCACCGAGACTAGCGTCGGGTGAGCAGTTCTTC
NA	few	TRBV20-1	TRBJ1-1	CSASGHMNTEAFF	TGCAGTGCCTCCGGACATATGAACACTGAAGCTTTCTTT
TRBD1	many	TRBV20-1	TRBJ2-3	CSARGTGGTDTQYF	TGCAGTGCTAGGGGGACAGGGGGCACAGATACGCAGTATTTT
TRBD1	few	TRBV12-3/TRBV12-4	TRBJ2-4	CASSLRDRGAKNIQYF	TGTGCCAGCAGTTTACGGGACAGGGGAGCCAAAAACATTCAGTACTTC
NA	NA	TRBV4-3	TRBJ2-5	CASSQDTRRETQYF	TGCGCCAGCAGCCAAGACACCCGGAGAGAGACCCAGTACTTC
NA	many	TRBV5-6	TRBJ2-7	CASSLPGRSYEQYF	TGTGCCAGCAGCTTACCGGGTCGATCCTACGAGCAGTACTTC
NA	NA	TRBV6-5	TRBJ1-1	CASSYLPDKNTEAFF	TGTGCCAGCAGTTACTTGCCCGACAAGAACACTGAAGCTTTCTTT
NA	NA	TRBV6-1	TRBJ2-5	CASSAFGRGAQETQYF	TGTGCCAGCAGTGCCTTCGGGAGAGGGGCGCAAGAGACCCAGTACTTC